These 9 T cell receptor beta chains came from one sample sequenced in a study of beta chain features in type 1 diabetes. Sequencing targeted expressed TCRB transcripts, as all isolated RNA had been reverse transcribed. The method was immunoSEQ multiplex PCR; TCRdb's version includes in-frame clones alone and lacks a portion of them. The data contain 600,000 to 650,000 clones, roughly 15% of them singletons. The material sequenced was naive CD4+ T cells from blood. The source is a man in his late teens or twenties in good health.

The rearrangement joins TRBV5-4 to TRBJ1-2; 10 bases are a match to TRBD1. Germline trimming cut 2 bases from V and 8 bases from J; bases unmatched to any gene: 6. The CDR3 loop spans 14 amino acids. Germline V gives CDR1 SGHNT, CDR2 YYREEE (reference sequence). In DNA form, the CDR3 reads TGTGCCAGCAGCTTTAGACAGGGGGCGCGGGGCTACACCTTC. Encoded protein: CASSFRQGARGYTF.

This clone showed up just a few times. The chain combines TRBV27 with TRBJ2-2; 7 nucleotides agree with TRBD2. Germline CDR1 MNHEY, CDR2 SMNVEV (reference sequence). J gave up 0 bases and V 7 bases, and 14 bases lay outside the gene matches. The CDR3 contains 18 residues. In DNA form, the CDR3 reads TGTGCCAGCAAAGAGTGGGGTAGGGCGGGGGCGAACACCGGGGAGCTGTTTTTT. Residues: CASKEWGRAGANTGELFF.

This clone was seen only a few times. The CDR3 DNA sequence: TGTGCCAGCAGCTCTCCAGGGGGCTATGGCTACACCTTC. Its translation: CASSSPGGYGYTF. The chain links TRBV7-3 to TRBJ1-2, with 7 bases matching TRBD1. The CDR3 has 13 amino acids. After removal of 4 bases from V and 4 bases from J, the junction contained 3 bases not matched to a gene. Looked up from germline, CDR1 is SGHTA and CDR2 is FQGTGA.

This clone turned up a few times. The V and J genes are TRBV18 and TRBJ1-5; D ambiguous. The V gene lost 4 bases and the J gene lost 5 bases, with 15 bases spanning the gap. The germline gives CDR1 KGHSH, CDR2 LQKENI. The CDR3 covers 15 residues. The CDR3 reads CASSRVGGADQPQHF. CDR3 nucleotide sequence: TGTGCCAGCTCACGGGTGGGAGGAGCTGATCAGCCCCAGCATTTT.

This clone was counted only a few times. The V and J genes are TRBV2 and TRBJ2-3, with 7 bases identical to TRBD2. Trimming at V came to 6 bases and at J to 0 bases, leaving 3 bases not matched to a gene. Germline assignment: CDR1 SNHLY and CDR2 FYNNEI. The CDR3 runs to 14 residues. Here the CDR3 reads CASRVAGSTDTQYF. The CDR3, as DNA: TGTGCCAGCAGGGTAGCGGGTAGCACAGATACGCAGTATTTT.

The chain uses TRBV27 and TRBJ2-7, with D unclear. V lost 3 bases, J lost 5 bases, and 8 bases lay in between. Germline V CDR1 and CDR2: MNHEY, SMNVEV (reference sequence). This CDR3 comprises 12 residues. This CDR3 reads CASSFREDEQYF. The CDR3 bases are TGTGCCAGCAGTTTCCGTGAAGACGAGCAGTACTTC.

This rearrangement joins TRBV27 to TRBJ1-5; 7 bases agree with TRBD1. The CDR3 is 17 residues long. Germline trimming cut 4 bases from V and 1 base from J; bases unmatched to any gene: 10. Germline-derived CDR1 and CDR2 are MNHEY and SMNVEV (reference sequence). The CDR3: CASSSYLTGRSNQPQHF. CDR3 nucleotides: TGTGCCAGCAGTTCGTACCTGACAGGGAGAAGCAATCAGCCCCAGCATTTT.

There are a few counts of this clone. For the CDR3, the DNA is TGCGCCAGCAGCTTGGGATCCAGGGAAGGTCAGCCCCAGCATTTT. It yields the protein CASSLGSREGQPQHF. V is TRBV5-1 and J is TRBJ1-5; D perhaps matches TRBD1 (5 bases). The CDR3 loop spans 15 amino acids. The germline CDR1 and CDR2 sequences are SGHRS and YFSETQ. The ends were cut back, 0 bases at V and 6 bases at J, with 13 bases in the middle.

The chain employs TRBV9 and TRBJ1-1; 10 nucleotides line up with TRBD1. The germline gives CDR1 SGDLS, CDR2 YYNGEE. V gave up 4 bases and J gave up 3 bases; unmatched junction bases: 6. CDR3 length equals 15 residues. CDR3 sequence reads: CASSPTGQGYTEAFF. The CDR3 DNA reads as TGTGCCAGCAGCCCCACGGGACAGGGGTACACTGAAGCTTTCTTT.